This T cell receptor (beta chain) was retrieved from a study of T cells in tumors after PD-1 blockade. Study information: Patients had no prior checkpoint blockade, systemic immunosuppressants, or anti-cancer therapy within 4 weeks. Study-wide results and limits: Some novel exhausted tumor clones appeared in pre-treatment blood, suggesting peripheral recruitment.

Losses at the gene ends were 2 bases for V and 5 bases for J; bases not matched to a gene: 7. From germline, CDR1 is SGHRS and CDR2 YFSETQ. This CDR3 is built from 15 residues. Sequencing was performed with immunoSEQ multiplex PCR; in TCRdb, only in-frame clones are kept and a portion is missing. The sample comprises about 63,000 clones, approximately 74% of which are singletons, and about 4.8% rests with the top ten. Input was about 550 ng to 6,500 ng of genomic DNA from tumor or blood. This clone was observed once. Its specificity is not known. The sequence derives from a human donor with basal cell carcinoma. This chain joins TRBV5-1 and TRBJ2-7; the match to TRBD2 covers 10 bases. The sample was PBMCs, taken after anti-PD-1 treatment. Here the CDR3 reads CASSFSPSGGDEQYF. The DNA of the CDR3 is TGCGCCAGCAGCTTTTCTCCTAGCGGGGGCGACGAGCAGTACTTC. Full variable domain (outside the CDR3, taken from reference TRBV5-1 and TRBJ2-7): KAGVTQTPRYLIKTRGQQVTLSCSPISGHRSVSWYQQTPGQGLQFLFEYFSETQRNKGNFPGRFSGRQFSNSRSEMNVSTLELGDSALYLCASSFSPSGGDEQYFGPGTRLTVT.